Presented here are 13 T cell receptor beta chains from one specimen sequenced in a study of blood T cell repertoires in COVID-19 (TCRdb year 2020). Library method: the immunoSEQ multiplex PCR assay. TCRdb provides this immuneACCESS table in a form limited to in-frame rearrangements. Some clones are lacking; in checked studies, under half of them reflect an unresolved V gene, and why the rest are absent is not known. The sample data list 150,000 to 200,000 clones, and 80% to 90% of these were observed just once. 1.5% to 2% of the sample comes from the top ten. Input material: peripheral blood. The receptors here all came from a young man who had recovered from COVID-19.

This chain links TRBV21-1 with TRBJ2-7; the D call of TRBD1 is as the table states it, not checked on the DNA. TRBV21-1 is a pseudogene segment. The CDR3 sequence is 15 residues long. The CDR3 loop reads CASSKGRDRVHEQYF. In DNA form, the CDR3 reads TGTGCCAGCAGCAAAGGACGAGACAGGGTCCACGAGCAGTACTTC.

The rearrangement links TRBV11-2 to TRBJ2-1, with 7 bases matching TRBD2. Unmatched junction bases numbered 9, after V lost 4 bases and J lost 9 bases. The germline gives CDR1 SGHAT, CDR2 FQNNGV. This CDR3 has 14 amino acids. This CDR3 reads CASSSPTSPVEQFF. CDR3 in DNA: TGTGCCAGCAGCTCCCCGACTAGCCCGGTTGAGCAGTTCTTC.

The chain is built from TRBV3-1 (or the pseudogene TRBV3-2) and TRBJ2-7; 7 bases line up with TRBD1. Germline CDR1 reads LGHDT; CDR2 reads YNNKEL (reference sequence). V lost 6 bases and J lost 7; bases outside the gene matches: 15. There are 15 residues in the CDR3. CDR3 region: CASSETGMLQREQYF. In DNA, the CDR3 is TGTGCCAGCAGTGAGACAGGGATGCTGCAGCGGGAGCAGTACTTC.

This chain connects TRBV6-5 to TRBJ1-2; TRBD1 matches at 9 bases. The germline V gene has CDR1 MNHEY and CDR2 SVGAGI. V shed 2 bases, J shed 2 bases, and the junction held 6 bases outside the gene matches. This CDR3 has 16 amino acids. CDR3 DNA sequence: TGTGCCAGCAGTTACACGGGACAGGGAGGAAACTATGGCTACACCTTC. Translation gives CASSYTGQGGNYGYTF.

The gene calls are TRBV9 and TRBJ2-2; D remains ambiguous. This CDR3 is 12 amino acids long. CDR1 is SGDLS and CDR2 is YYNGEE in the germline V gene. The germline V and J ends were trimmed by 4 bases and 6 bases, with 7 bases remaining between them. The CDR3 sequence: CASSPTAGELFF. The CDR3 nucleotides are TGTGCCAGCAGCCCTACCGCCGGGGAGCTGTTTTTT.

The gene calls are TRBV24-1 and TRBJ2-2; TRBD2 agrees at 7 bases. Germline loops: CDR1 KGHDR, CDR2 SFDVKD. V trimming: 2 bases; J trimming: 2 bases; junction bases outside the gene matches: 4. The length of the CDR3 is 16 residues. The CDR3 loop reads CATSDSGLLNTGELFF. The DNA for the CDR3 is TGTGCCACCAGTGATTCGGGACTACTAAACACCGGGGAGCTGTTTTTT.

The chain employs TRBV6-5 and TRBJ1-2, with TRBD1 matching over 10 bases. Germline loops: CDR1 MNHEY, CDR2 SVGAGI. V gave up 5 bases and J gave up 4 bases; unmatched junction bases: 7. The CDR3 is 15 residues long. The CDR3 sequence is CASSLFGTGAYGYTF. CDR3 DNA: TGTGCCAGCAGTCTTTTCGGGACAGGGGCCTATGGCTACACCTTC.

V and J are TRBV4-1 and TRBJ2-2; 9 nucleotides match TRBD1. The length of the CDR3 is 16 residues. V dropped 3 bases and J dropped 4; count of bases not matched to a gene: 6. Germline V gene data show CDR1 as MGHRA and CDR2 as YSYEKL. Here the CDR3 DNA reads TGCGCCAGCAGCCAGGGGACAGGGACTCCCACCGGGGAGCTGTTTTTT. Translated: CASSQGTGTPTGELFF.

This chain uses TRBV28 with TRBJ2-7, with a weak D call TRBD1 (5 bases). V was trimmed by 6 bases and J by 3 bases, leaving 12 bases between them. Per germline, CDR1 MDHEN and CDR2 SYDVKM. The CDR3 runs to 13 residues. CDR3 DNA sequence: TGTGCCAGCAGCTTTGACAGAAACTACGAGCAGTACTTC. As protein: CASSFDRNYEQYF.

This rearrangement joins TRBV7-2 to TRBJ2-1, with D perhaps TRBD1 (5 bases). Germline V gene lookup returns CDR1 SGHTA and CDR2 FQGNSA. V was shortened by 6 bases and J by 4 bases, with 16 bases between the two germline ends. The CDR3 is made up of 15 amino acids. CDR3 loop: CASRPGPNPYNEQFF. For the CDR3, the DNA is TGTGCCAGCAGGCCAGGGCCTAATCCTTACAATGAGCAGTTCTTC.

This chain uses TRBV30 with TRBJ1-2, with 8 nucleotides matching TRBD1. Trimming cost V 7 bases and J 10 bases; bases outside gene matches: 8. CDR3 size: 11 residues. Germline V gene lookup returns CDR1 GTSNPN and CDR2 SVGIG (reference sequence). The CDR3 loop is CALRGTGPYTF. The CDR3 DNA is TGTGCCTTAAGGGGGACAGGCCCCTACACCTTC.

This chain connects TRBV6-5 to TRBJ2-1, with a weak D call TRBD1 (6 bases). Germline CDR1 MNHEY, CDR2 SVGAGI. The CDR3 contains 11 residues. The ends were cut back, 6 bases at V and 8 bases at J, with 8 bases in the middle. DNA of the CDR3: TGTGCCAGCAGGGGGGCTCATGAGCAGTTCTTC. This translates into CASRGAHEQFF.

This chain uses TRBV3-1 (or the pseudogene TRBV3-2) with TRBJ2-2, with TRBD2 matching over 12 bases. J gave up 4 bases and V 4 bases, and 10 bases lay outside the gene matches. Germline values: CDR1 LGHDT, CDR2 YNNKEL (reference sequence). The length of the CDR3 is 18 residues. The chain's CDR3 is CASSRISSGRDGTGELFF. CDR3 bases: TGTGCCAGCAGCCGGATCTCTAGCGGGAGGGACGGCACCGGGGAGCTGTTTTTT.